These T cell receptor beta chains were read from a single sample in a study of a mutant IDH1 vaccine in newly diagnosed glioma. These receptors are not linked to any known antigen. Repertoires were generated with immunoSEQ multiplex PCR, while TCRdb's copy carries only in-frame clones and drops some. The sample carries 30,000 to 40,000 clones, more than 80% recorded once. This specimen was PBMCs, taken from a glioma patient whose treatment included an IDH1 peptide vaccine. The receptors were gathered from a woman aged 40-49 years with glioma. Each CDR3 is given with its conserved first and last residue. Each record gives: J gene, D gene, V gene, CDR3 length, clone size, CDR3 DNA, CDR3 protein. A D gene is named only where the DNA matches it firmly. Clone size is not always given. Where it is, it says once, few, many or a class for expanded clones.

TRBJ2-1	.	TRBV2	13	.	TGTGCCAGCAGTGTCAAACTAGCCGGTGAGCAGTTCTTC	CASSVKLAGEQFF
TRBJ2-7	TRBD1	TRBV19	16	.	TGTGCCAGTAGTATAGATTACAGGGGATTTCGCTACGAGCAGTACTTC	CASSIDYRGFRYEQYF
TRBJ2-1	TRBD1	TRBV6-6	15	.	TGTGCCAGCACCTCACCGGCAGGGGGACACAATGAGCAGTTCTTC	CASTSPAGGHNEQFF
TRBJ2-5	.	TRBV9	17	.	TGTGCCAGCAGCGTAGCTTTTCGGTCCAGGGGTCAAGAGACCCAGTACTTC	CASSVAFRSRGQETQYF
TRBJ1-5	TRBD1	TRBV7-2	16	.	TGTGCCAGCAGCTTATATAGGGGACAGAACAATCAGCCCCAGCATTTT	CASSLYRGQNNQPQHF
TRBJ2-7	.	TRBV7-8	14	.	TGTGCCAGCAGCCCCCAGAGGGGGTCGGGGGAGCAGTACTTC	CASSPQRGSGEQYF
TRBJ2-1	.	TRBV4-1	15	.	TGCGCCAGCAGCCAAGAACCCCTGCTAGGCAATGAGCAGTTCTTC	CASSQEPLLGNEQFF
TRBJ1-1	.	TRBV10-1	12	few	TGCGCCAGCAGTCGGGGATCCACTGAAGCTTTCTTT	CASSRGSTEAFF
TRBJ2-1	TRBD2	TRBV5-4	15	.	TGTGCCAGCAGCATACCGGGGGGGCGGTACAATGAGCAGTTCTTC	CASSIPGGRYNEQFF
TRBJ1-2	.	TRBV7-2	16	.	TGTGCCAGCAGCCCGACTCGCCCCGTTAACTACGGCGGCTACACCTTC	CASSPTRPVNYGGYTF
TRBJ1-5	TRBD1	TRBV7-8	16	.	TGTGCCAGCAGCTTCGGCCGGGACAGGAGCAATCAGCCCCAGCATTTT	CASSFGRDRSNQPQHF
TRBJ1-1	.	TRBV2	16	.	TGTGCCAGCAGTGATATAGGTAGGGGGTATGGCACTGAAGCTTTCTTT	CASSDIGRGYGTEAFF
TRBJ2-3	.	TRBV9	14	.	TGTGCCAGCAGCGTAGTGACCCTCACAGATACGCAGTATTTT	CASSVVTLTDTQYF
TRBJ1-5	.	TRBV19	16	.	TGTGCCAGTAGTATAACCGGGACTTATAGCAATCAGCCCCAGCATTTT	CASSITGTYSNQPQHF
TRBJ1-6	.	TRBV7-2	16	once	TGTGCCAGCAGCCCCCTGCCCGGGACGCTTAATTCACCCCTCCACTTT	CASSPLPGTLNSPLHF
TRBJ2-2	.	TRBV25-1	11	once	TGTGCCAGCAGCTGGGAGCAGGAGCTGTTTTTT	CASSWEQELFF
TRBJ2-7	TRBD1	TRBV5-1	13	.	TGCGCCAGCAGCCGTACCAGGACAGGGGAGCAGTACTTC	CASSRTRTGEQYF
TRBJ2-2	TRBD1	TRBV7-7	14	.	TGTGCTAGCAGCCAAATACAGGGGACCGGGGAGCTGTTTTTT	CASSQIQGTGELFF
TRBJ2-1	TRBD1	TRBV5-1	15	.	TGCGCCAGCAGCTACCGGGACAGGAGATACAATGAGCAGTTCTTC	CASSYRDRRYNEQFF
TRBJ2-2	.	TRBV5-8	17	.	TGTGCCAGCAGCTTGCGAGGTTCTCGGGGGAACACCGGGGAGCTGTTTTTT	CASSLRGSRGNTGELFF
TRBJ2-4	.	TRBV4-3	13	.	TGCGCCACCTCCCCCGGACTCCAAAACATTCAGTACTTC	CATSPGLQNIQYF
TRBJ2-7	TRBD1	TRBV6-5	14	once	TGTGCCAGCAGTATCCGGGACAGAGACTACGAGCAGTACTTC	CASSIRDRDYEQYF
TRBJ1-2	.	TRBV7-2	12	once	TGTGCCAGCAGCTCTGGCGCCGTAGGCTACACCTTC	CASSSGAVGYTF
TRBJ1-4	.	TRBV25-1	14	.	TGTGCCAGCAGTTTAAGAGGGGCAGAGGTAAAACTGTTTTTT	CASSLRGAEVKLFF
TRBJ1-3	.	TRBV10-2	15	.	TGCGCCAGCAGTGAGTTGGCGTACTCTGGAAACACCATATATTTT	CASSELAYSGNTIYF
TRBJ2-5	TRBD1	TRBV6-6	14	.	TGTGCCAGCAGTTACGGGACAGGGGTTGAGACCCAGTACTTC	CASSYGTGVETQYF
TRBJ2-7	TRBD2	TRBV5-1	14	.	TGCGCCAGCAGCCAACTAGCGGGGAACTACGAGCAGTACTTC	CASSQLAGNYEQYF
TRBJ2-3	.	TRBV5-1	15	.	TGCGCCAGCAGCTTGGGAGTAGCGCTGACAGATACGCAGTATTTT	CASSLGVALTDTQYF
TRBJ1-5	TRBD1	TRBV19	16	.	TGTGCCAGTAGTAGGGGGACAGGGAGGGGCAATCAGCCCCAGCATTTT	CASSRGTGRGNQPQHF
TRBJ2-4	.	TRBV4-1	14	.	TGCGCCAGCAGCCAAGTGCCGCTCCAAAACATTCAGTACTTC	CASSQVPLQNIQYF
TRBJ1-1	TRBD1	TRBV6-1	16	.	TGTGCCAGCAGTGAAGCACACCCGACAGGGTTGACTGAAGCTTTCTTT	CASSEAHPTGLTEAFF
TRBJ2-1	.	TRBV13	13	.	TGTGCCAGCAGCGATGCTAGCGTCGATGAGCAGTTCTTC	CASSDASVDEQFF
TRBJ2-1	.	TRBV30	16	.	TGTGCCTGGAGTGTCCGAGGGAGAGGCTCCTACAATGAGCAGTTCTTC	CAWSVRGRGSYNEQFF
TRBJ1-5	TRBD1	TRBV2	15	.	TGTGCCAGCAGAAGGGACAGTTTAGAGTCCCAGCCCCAGCATTTT	CASRRDSLESQPQHF
TRBJ1-5	.	TRBV30	14	.	TGTGCCTGGAGTGACACCATAAGCAATCAGCCCCAGCATTTT	CAWSDTISNQPQHF
TRBJ2-2	.	TRBV6-1	13	.	TGTGCCAGCAGGATTGAGAACACCGGGGAGCTGTTTTTT	CASRIENTGELFF
TRBJ1-2	.	TRBV4-2	16	.	TGTGCCAGCAGCCAAGCGGTCGAGAACCCGGCTTATGGCTACACCTTC	CASSQAVENPAYGYTF
TRBJ1-2	.	TRBV4-1	15	few	TGCGCCAGCAGCCAAGGAATCGGGGGAAACTATGGCTACACCTTC	CASSQGIGGNYGYTF
TRBJ1-3	TRBD1	TRBV4-1	16	.	TGCGCCAGCAGCCAATACGACAGGGGGCGCGAGGACACCATATATTTT	CASSQYDRGREDTIYF
TRBJ2-3	TRBD2	TRBV6-5	11	.	TGTGCCAGCGGCGGGAGTTTTGCGCAGTATTTT	CASGGSFAQYF
TRBJ2-1	.	TRBV15	17	once	TGTGCCACCAGCAGAGATATGGGGGGAGGCCGCGACAATGAGCAGTTCTTC	CATSRDMGGGRDNEQFF
TRBJ1-4	TRBD1	TRBV5-1	17	.	TGCGCCAGCAGCCTGGGGACAGGGGGAAGCAACGGTGAAAAACTGTTTTTT	CASSLGTGGSNGEKLFF
TRBJ1-2	.	TRBV6-5	13	.	TGTGCCAGCAGTACCGAGGGGGGCGTTGGCTACACCTTC	CASSTEGGVGYTF
TRBJ2-1	TRBD2	TRBV2	15	.	TGTGCCAGCACTCGGGTCAGCGGGAAGCGTAATGAGCAGTTCTTC	CASTRVSGKRNEQFF
TRBJ1-2	.	TRBV4-1	14	.	TGCGCCAGCAGCCAAGTGGGGACGGCATATGGCTACACCTTC	CASSQVGTAYGYTF
TRBJ2-5	.	TRBV18	14	.	TGTGCCAGCTCTCAAGAAGCGGGCCAAGAGACCCAGTACTTC	CASSQEAGQETQYF
TRBJ1-5	.	TRBV5-5	15	once	TGTGCCAGCAGCTTGTATGCAGGGGACAATCAGCCCCAGCATTTT	CASSLYAGDNQPQHF
TRBJ1-1	.	TRBV7-9	14	few	TGTGCCAGCAGCTTGTTTTACGGGAACACTGAAGCTTTCTTT	CASSLFYGNTEAFF
TRBJ1-2	.	TRBV10-3	12	.	TGTGCCATCAGTGAGGGGGGGCTGGGCTACACCTTC	CAISEGGLGYTF
TRBJ2-6	.	TRBV30	15	.	TGTGCCTGGACCCGAGGTGTCTCTGGGGCCAACGTCCTGACTTTC	CAWTRGVSGANVLTF
TRBJ2-2	TRBD2	TRBV19	14	.	TGTGCCAGTAAATGGGGGGGGAACACCGGGGAGCTGTTTTTT	CASKWGGNTGELFF
TRBJ1-1	.	TRBV18	17	.	TGTGCCAGCTCACCACCGTCCGGGACACCCCAGGCCACTGAAGCTTTCTTT	CASSPPSGTPQATEAFF
TRBJ1-2	.	TRBV14	14	.	TGTGCCAGCAGCCGTCGACAGACTAACTATGGCTACACCTTC	CASSRRQTNYGYTF
TRBJ2-3	TRBD2	TRBV5-5	16	.	TGTGCCAGCAGCTTGTCCGCTAGCGGGGGAACGGATACGCAGTATTTT	CASSLSASGGTDTQYF
TRBJ1-1	.	TRBV12-5	10	.	TGTGCTAGTGGCGATACTGAAGCTTTCTTT	CASGDTEAFF
TRBJ1-1	TRBD1	TRBV5-6	15	.	TGTGCCAGCAGCACCCCGGGACAGGGGGACACTGAAGCTTTCTTT	CASSTPGQGDTEAFF